This T cell receptor beta chain was retrieved from a study of identical twins. Per the germline V gene, CDR1 is KGHDR and CDR2 is SFDVKD. The CDR3 has 13 residues. The V end lost 4 bases, the J end lost 6 bases, and 12 bases lay between the germline ends. A universal primer site was added by template switching, and unique molecular identifiers were carried by the cDNA. From the 5' RACE reads, TCRdb called clonotypes with MiXCR, one entry per CDR3 protein. This table holds about 530,000 distinct CDR3 sequences, about a fifth found once. This clonotype turned up a few times. This same sample was also taken into another study, of yellow fever vaccine responses in identical twins.

The source material was CD4+ T cells sorted from blood. The source is a woman under 30 in good health. The V call is TRBV24-1, the J call TRBJ2-7, with D perhaps given as TRBD1 or TRBD2 (5 bases each). The CDR3 loop is CATSDSRDPEQYF. The CDR3 coding sequence is TGTGCCACCAGTGACAGCCGGGACCCCGAGCAGTACTTC.